The rows below give T cell receptor beta chains drawn from one sample of a study of cytomegalovirus exposure and HLA in healthy donors. Here immunoSEQ multiplex PCR was the method, and the copy in TCRdb shows in-frame clones only, minus some. The sample carries roughly 190,000 clones, around 85% recorded once. Input material: PBMCs. These receptors originate from a man aged 45-65 years in good health and CMV-seronegative. Each CDR3 is given without its conserved first and last residue. Fields, in order: V gene, CDR3 protein.

TRBV7-9 ASSFSAGGDTQY
TRBV2 ASSAQGRETEAF
TRBV7-3 ASSPTGTGIYEQY
TRBV15 ATSRDLGAGTDTQY
TRBV6-5 ASKYGGSGETQY
TRBV27 ASSLTLILGDSPLH
TRBV18 ASSLGEAYEQY
TRBV18 ASSPGQGALDTQY
TRBV7-2 ASSLTPSVQETQY
TRBV6-1 ASSARDTYNEQF
TRBV18 ASSPAASGTSGLYEQY
TRBV10-3 AISLQGPGDTIY
TRBV5-5 ASSLDPGGGLADTQY
TRBV6-5 ASSFGTAGDTEAF
TRBV15 ATSRGSGQGDTEAF
TRBV6-6 ASSSGQDLEAF
TRBV5-6 ASSLDRGQGEQY
TRBV20-1 SPLSTDTQY
TRBV20-1 SASALVTQY
TRBV15 ATSRGGQGINEQF
TRBV5-8 ASSLRRGNGYNEQF
TRBV6-5 ASSYSQNTEAF
TRBV10-3 AIGPGLEQY
TRBV10-3 AISGGDQPQH